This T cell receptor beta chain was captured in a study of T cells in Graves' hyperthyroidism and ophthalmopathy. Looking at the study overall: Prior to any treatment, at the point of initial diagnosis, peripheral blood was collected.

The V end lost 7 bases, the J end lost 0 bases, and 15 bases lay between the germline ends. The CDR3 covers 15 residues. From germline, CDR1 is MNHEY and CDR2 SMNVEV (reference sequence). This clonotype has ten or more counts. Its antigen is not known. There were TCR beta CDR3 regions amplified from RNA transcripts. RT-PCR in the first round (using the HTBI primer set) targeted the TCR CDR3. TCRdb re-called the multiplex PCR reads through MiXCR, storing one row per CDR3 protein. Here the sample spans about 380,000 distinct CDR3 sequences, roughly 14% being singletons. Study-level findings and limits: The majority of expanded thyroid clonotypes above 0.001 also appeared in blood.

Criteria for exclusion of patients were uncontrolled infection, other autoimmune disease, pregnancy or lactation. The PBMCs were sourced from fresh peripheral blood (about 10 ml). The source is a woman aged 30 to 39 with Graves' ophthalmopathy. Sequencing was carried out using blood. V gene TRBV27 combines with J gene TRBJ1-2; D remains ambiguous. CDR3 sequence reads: CASMTVSGTNYGYTF. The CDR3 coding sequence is TGTGCCAGCATGACGGTCAGCGGAACTAACTATGGCTACACCTTC.